A single sample is the source of the 18 T cell receptor beta chains below, sequenced in a study of T-cell memory formation after mild COVID-19. TCRdb reprocessed the 5' RACE reads via MiXCR and lists one record per CDR3 protein. The data hold fewer than 300,000 distinct CDR3 sequences, with roughly 18% observed a single time. The specimen sequenced was PBMCs or a T cell subset sorted from them (not recorded which). All receptors derive from a man aged 18 to 35 who had mild COVID-19 (a few samples of this study predate the infection). Cell type and time point are not known.

In its sample, this clonotype was seen a few times. The gene calls are TRBV6-6 and TRBJ2-2, with unresolved D. Trimming left V 6 bases short and J 4 bases short, with 18 bases between. Per germline, CDR1 MNHNY and CDR2 SVGAGI (reference sequence). This CDR3 is built from 16 residues. The CDR3 coding sequence is TGTGCCAGCAGCCCCACCCGCAAGGGTGGCACCGGGGAGCTGTTTTTT. Protein: CASSPTRKGGTGELFF.

V gene TRBV29-1 combines with J gene TRBJ2-7; tentative D call: TRBD1 (6 bases). Trimming took off 6 bases at V and 3 bases at J, with 12 bases between the two ends. The CDR3 extends over 12 amino acids. The germline V gene has CDR1 SQVTM and CDR2 ANQGSEA. CDR3 bases: TGCAGCGTGGGGGCTAGCAGCTACGAGCAGTACTTC. Its translation: CSVGASSYEQYF.

The chain uses TRBV9 and TRBJ2-7; D might be TRBD2 (7 bases). The CDR3 totals 14 residues. V was trimmed by 3 bases and J by 3 bases, leaving 13 bases between them. Germline assignment: CDR1 SGDLS and CDR2 YYNGEE. In DNA, the CDR3 is TGTGCCAGCAGCGGAGGGGGGGCCGGCTACGAGCAGTACTTC. Its translation is CASSGGGAGYEQYF. The entire variable domain, with the rest obtained from reference TRBV9 and TRBJ2-7, is as follows: DSGVTQTPKHLITATGQRVTLRCSPRSGDLSVYWYQQSLDQGLQFLIQYYNGEERAKGNILERFSAQQFPDLHSELNLSSLELGDSALYFCASSGGGAGYEQYFGPGTRLTVT.

The J gene is TRBJ1-5, the V gene TRBV6-1, with a weak D call TRBD1 (5 bases). Germline loops: CDR1 MNHNS, CDR2 SASEGT. V was trimmed by 9 bases and J by 1 base, leaving 13 bases between them. The CDR3 spans 14 residues. CDR3 protein: CASLLGPSNQPQHF. The DNA of the CDR3 is TGTGCCAGTCTCTTGGGGCCCAGCAATCAGCCCCAGCATTTT.

The genes are TRBV18 and TRBJ1-5; possibly TRBD1 for D (6 bases). Per germline, CDR1 KGHSH and CDR2 LQKENI. The CDR3 totals 13 residues. Trimming pared 5 bases from V and 4 bases from J, leaving 9 bases between. Here the CDR3 DNA reads TGTGCCAGCTCAACCCAGGGGAATCAGCCCCAGCATTTT. It is translated as CASSTQGNQPQHF. Supplemented by reference TRBV18 and TRBJ1-5, the full variable domain reads NAGVMQNPRHLVRRRGQEARLRCSPMKGHSHVYWYRQLPEEGLKFMVYLQKENIIDESGMPKERFSAEFPKEGPSILRIQQVVRGDSAAYFCASSTQGNQPQHFGDGTRLSIL.

The sample holds a few counts of this clonotype. The chain couples TRBV5-6 to TRBJ2-1, with TRBD2 matching 7 bases. Trimming at V came to 4 bases and at J to 3 bases, leaving 7 bases not matched to a gene. Germline V gene lookup returns CDR1 SGHDT and CDR2 YYEEEE. The CDR3 spans 15 residues. CDR3 nucleotides: TGTGCCAGCAGCAAGAGCGGGGAAGGCTACAATGAGCAGTTCTTC. Its protein is CASSKSGEGYNEQFF.

This rearrangement joins TRBV5-6 to TRBJ1-6; D gene unclear. Germline CDR1 and CDR2: SGHDT and YYEEEE. The CDR3 contains 16 residues. Deletions cut 1 base from V and 8 bases from J, with 16 bases between. The CDR3 bases are TGTGCCAGCAGCTTGCCCCAGTCTCGGCGTGATTCACCCCTCCACTTT. Protein sequence: CASSLPQSRRDSPLHF. Looking up the rest from reference TRBV5-6 and TRBJ1-6 gives the full variable domain: DAGVTQSPTHLIKTRGQQVTLRCSPKSGHDTVSWYQQALGQGPQFIFQYYEEEERQRGNFPDRFSGHQFPNYSSELNVNALLLGDSALYLCASSLPQSRRDSPLHFGNGTRLTVT.

This clonotype was counted a few times. The chain has TRBV20-1 and TRBJ2-1; TRBD1 might be the D (5 bases). This CDR3 has 15 amino acids. Germline assignment: CDR1 DFQATT and CDR2 SNEGSKA (reference sequence). Trimming took 5 bases from V and 4 from J, leaving 18 bases between them. DNA for the CDR3: TGCAGTGCTCTGCCGCCAGGGTCAGTGTACAATGAGCAGTTCTTC. It yields the protein CSALPPGSVYNEQFF.

The V call is TRBV7-2, the J call TRBJ2-7, with TRBD2 matching 7 bases. Germline CDR1 is SGHTA and CDR2 is FQGNSA. The CDR3 is 16 residues long. Trimming removed 2 bases from V and 0 bases from J; junction bases left unmatched: 7. The DNA of the CDR3 is TGTGCCAGCAGCTTAAGCCCCGCGGGGGTCTCCTACGAGCAGTACTTC. It specifies CASSLSPAGVSYEQYF. The full variable domain, rest sourced from reference TRBV7-2 and TRBJ2-7, is GAGVSQSPSNKVTEKGKDVELRCDPISGHTALYWYRQSLGQGLEFLIYFQGNSAPDKSGLPSDRFSAERTGGSVSTLTIQRTQQEDSAVYLCASSLSPAGVSYEQYFGPGTRLTVT.

This clonotype was observed many times. The V and J genes are TRBV5-8 and TRBJ2-5; D unclear. Germline CDR1 and CDR2: SGHTS and YDEGEE. V was clipped by 5 bases and J by 5 bases, with 7 bases between them. The CDR3 extends over 11 amino acids. The CDR3 region has the DNA TGTGCCAGCAGGGGGTTCGAGACCCAGTACTTC. The encoded protein is CASRGFETQYF.

The chain links TRBV7-2 to TRBJ1-1; 7 nucleotides align to TRBD1. J lost 3 bases, V lost 3 bases, and 1 base had no gene match. CDR1 is SGHTA, CDR2 FQGNSA, per germline. This CDR3 contains 13 residues. The CDR3 here is CASSFTGDTEAFF. The CDR3 nucleotides are TGTGCCAGCAGCTTCACAGGGGACACTGAAGCTTTCTTT.

The sample holds a few counts of this clonotype. The chain combines TRBV7-6 with TRBJ2-1; 8 bases are shared with TRBD2. J was trimmed by 8 bases and V by 5 bases; bases with no gene match: 14. CDR3 length: 16 amino acids. Germline-derived CDR1 and CDR2 are SGHVS and FNYEAQ. CDR3 nucleotide sequence: TGTGCCAGCAGCCCCGCCGGGACTAGAATTGGCGATGAGCAGTTCTTC. It encodes CASSPAGTRIGDEQFF.

The chain is built from TRBV5-1 and TRBJ1-1, with no clear D. CDR1 and CDR2 (germline): SGHRS, YFSETQ. The CDR3 extends over 13 amino acids. Trimming pared 3 bases from V and 11 bases from J, leaving 17 bases between. CDR3 DNA sequence: TGCGCCAGCAGCTCCGTACTCAACGCGGTGGCTTTCTTT. Translating gives CASSSVLNAVAFF.

The V gene is TRBV5-1, the J gene TRBJ2-2; D is uncertain. In germline, CDR1 is SGHRS, CDR2 YFSETQ. The CDR3 is 14 residues long. V was clipped by 5 bases and J by 0 bases, with 8 bases between them. Here the CDR3 DNA reads TGCGCCAGCAGAATAGGGACGAACACCGGGGAGCTGTTTTTT. Protein product: CASRIGTNTGELFF.

This sequence joins TRBV5-1 and TRBJ2-2; unclear D gene. Germline-derived CDR1 and CDR2 are SGHRS and YFSETQ. This CDR3 region has 15 residues. Trimming cost V 0 bases and J 4 bases, with 10 bases left between them. The CDR3 loop reads CASSLGLGSTGELFF. The CDR3 bases are TGCGCCAGCAGCTTGGGGTTGGGGTCCACCGGGGAGCTGTTTTTT.

This clonotype was observed a handful of times. This chain links TRBV4-3 with TRBJ2-2; 7 bases match TRBD1. The CDR3 spans 15 residues. Looked up from germline, CDR1 is LGHNA and CDR2 is YSLEER. Trimming at V came to 0 bases and at J to 7 bases, leaving 5 bases not matched to a gene. The CDR3 here is CASSQDEGAGGELFF. CDR3 nucleotides: TGCGCCAGCAGCCAAGATGAGGGGGCGGGCGGGGAGCTGTTTTTT.

This clonotype was counted a single time. This sequence joins TRBV12-3 or TRBV12-4 and TRBJ1-1; 9 bases line up with TRBD1. J lost 1 base, V lost 4 bases, and 4 bases had no gene match. The CDR3 totals 15 residues. DNA of the CDR3: TGTGCCAGCAGTTCCCGGACAGGGGAGAACACTGAAGCTTTCTTT. This codes for CASSSRTGENTEAFF.

The J gene is TRBJ1-1, the V gene TRBV4-3; no definite D call. The CDR3 is made up of 16 amino acids. Germline loops: CDR1 LGHNA, CDR2 YSLEER. V lost 0 bases and J 4 bases, leaving 15 bases between the germline ends. CDR3 in DNA: TGCGCCAGCAGCCAAGACCCTCGGGGTCAGGCCACTGAAGCTTTCTTT. Translation: CASSQDPRGQATEAFF.